This T cell receptor (beta chain) was sequenced in a study of T cell responses to AZD1222 COVID-19 vaccine. Data came from immunoSEQ multiplex PCR; TCRdb stores just in-frame clones and leaves some out. Among roughly 160,000 clones listed, 70% to 90% were seen once. Of note for this clone: As yet, its antigen is unknown.

Points from the study as a whole: After two AZD1222 doses, spike-specific TCR breadth and depth rose versus day 0. At baseline, just 6 or 7 AZD1222 recipients tested seropositive.

Deletions cut 7 bases from V and 4 bases from J, with 7 bases between. This CDR3 spans 11 amino acids. The TCR originated in an adult who received the AZD1222 COVID-19 vaccine. The sample here was peripheral blood, taken 28 days after the second AZD1222 dose. This chain uses TRBV23-1 with TRBJ1-2; D unresolved. TRBV23-1 belongs to the ORF category, with a function that is uncertain. The CDR3 DNA is TGCGCCAGCATCCCGGGCTATGGCTACACCTTC. This translates into CASIPGYGYTF.